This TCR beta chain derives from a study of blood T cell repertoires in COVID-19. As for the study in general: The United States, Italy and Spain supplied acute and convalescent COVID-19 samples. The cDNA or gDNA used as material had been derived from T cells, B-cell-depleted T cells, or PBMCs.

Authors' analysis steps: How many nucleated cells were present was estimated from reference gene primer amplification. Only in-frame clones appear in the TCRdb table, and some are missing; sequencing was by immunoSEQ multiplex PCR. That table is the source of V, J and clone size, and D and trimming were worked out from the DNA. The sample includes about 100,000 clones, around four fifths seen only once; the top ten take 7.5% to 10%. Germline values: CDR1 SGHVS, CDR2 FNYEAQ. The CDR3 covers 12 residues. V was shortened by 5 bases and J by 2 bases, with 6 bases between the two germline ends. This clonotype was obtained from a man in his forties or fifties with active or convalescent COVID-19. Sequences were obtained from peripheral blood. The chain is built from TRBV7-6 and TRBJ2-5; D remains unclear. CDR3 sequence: CASSPEQETQYF. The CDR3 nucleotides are TGTGCCAGCAGCCCAGAACAAGAGACCCAGTACTTC. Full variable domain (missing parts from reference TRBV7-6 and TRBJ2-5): GAGVSQSPRYKVTKRGQDVALRCDPISGHVSLYWYRQALGQGPEFLTYFNYEAQQDKSGLPNDRFSAERPEGSISTLTIQRTEQRDSAMYRCASSPEQETQYFGPGTRLLVL.